This TCR beta chain was obtained from a study of cytomegalovirus exposure and HLA in healthy donors. Findings and caveats of the study: Highly shared sequence variants in one cluster were likely a sequencing artifact. Analysis performed later found roughly 18,000 TCR beta sequences associated with HLA alleles at 0.05 false discovery rate.

Primers for the PCR totalled 60 Vbeta and 13 Jbeta. Libraries were prepared by immunoSEQ multiplex PCR; TCRdb keeps only in-frame clonotypes and omits some of them. This table holds about 90,000 clones, roughly 80% found once. Remarks on this clone: Its antigen is undetermined.

J lost 2 bases, V lost 0 bases, and 2 bases had no gene match. This CDR3 is built from 15 residues. Germline loops: CDR1 SGDLS, CDR2 YYNGEE. The sequencing input was PBMCs. The chain uses TRBV9 and TRBJ2-5; 9 bases are a match to TRBD2. The source is a boy aged 10-17 years in good health and CMV-seronegative. The CDR3 protein is CASSVVAGVQETQYF. In DNA, the CDR3 is TGTGCCAGCAGCGTAGTAGCGGGGGTACAAGAGACCCAGTACTTC.